These 3 T cell receptor beta chains originate from one sample sequenced in a study of blood T cells in healthy people across ages. Alongside a J-beta primer mix, a sample-barcoded 5' primer served in a second PCR lasting about 7 to 12 cycles. Using its own MiXCR run on the 5' RACE reads, TCRdb lists one record per CDR3 protein. The sample records 1.2 million to 1.5 million distinct CDR3 sequences, approximately 42% being singletons. Sequenced: blood. The origin of the receptors is a woman aged 18-30 years in good health.

This chain connects TRBV25-1 to TRBJ2-7; D is possibly TRBD1 (6 bases). Per germline, CDR1 MGHDK and CDR2 SYGVNS. CDR3 size: 15 residues. V was trimmed by 4 bases and J by 0 bases, leaving 13 bases between them. The CDR3 nucleotides read TGTGCCAGCAGTGCAACAGGGTCCACCTCCTACGAGCAGTACTTC. This translates into CASSATGSTSYEQYF.

The chain uses TRBV7-9 and TRBJ1-1; 7 bases match TRBD1. Germline V gene data show CDR1 as SEHNR and CDR2 as FQNEAQ (reference sequence). The CDR3 runs 17 residues. V gave up 4 bases and J gave up 1 base; unmatched junction bases: 12. CDR3 amino acids: CASSSAGGTAQNTEAFF. The CDR3 DNA is TGTGCCAGCAGCTCCGCTGGAGGGACAGCTCAGAACACTGAAGCTTTCTTT.

This clonotype was counted between two and nine times. The chain uses TRBV10-3 and TRBJ1-2, with a possible D match to TRBD1 (6 bases). V lost 7 bases, J lost 8 bases, and 11 bases lay in between. The CDR3 spans 11 residues. In germline, CDR1 is ENHRY, CDR2 SYGVKD. The CDR3: CAITYRDGYTF. The CDR3 region has the DNA TGTGCCATCACCTACAGGGACGGCTACACCTTC.